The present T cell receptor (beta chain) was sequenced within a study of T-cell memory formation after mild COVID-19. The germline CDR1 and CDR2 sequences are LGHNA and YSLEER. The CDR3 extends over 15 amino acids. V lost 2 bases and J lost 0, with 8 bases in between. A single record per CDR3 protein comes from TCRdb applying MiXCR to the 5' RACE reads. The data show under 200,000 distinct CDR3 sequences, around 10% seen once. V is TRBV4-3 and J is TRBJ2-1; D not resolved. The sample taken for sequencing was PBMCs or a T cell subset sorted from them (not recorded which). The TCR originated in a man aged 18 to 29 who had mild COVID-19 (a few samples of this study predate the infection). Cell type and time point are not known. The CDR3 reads CASSQRVFSYNEQFF. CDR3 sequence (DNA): TGCGCCAGCAGCCAAAGGGTGTTCTCCTACAATGAGCAGTTCTTC.